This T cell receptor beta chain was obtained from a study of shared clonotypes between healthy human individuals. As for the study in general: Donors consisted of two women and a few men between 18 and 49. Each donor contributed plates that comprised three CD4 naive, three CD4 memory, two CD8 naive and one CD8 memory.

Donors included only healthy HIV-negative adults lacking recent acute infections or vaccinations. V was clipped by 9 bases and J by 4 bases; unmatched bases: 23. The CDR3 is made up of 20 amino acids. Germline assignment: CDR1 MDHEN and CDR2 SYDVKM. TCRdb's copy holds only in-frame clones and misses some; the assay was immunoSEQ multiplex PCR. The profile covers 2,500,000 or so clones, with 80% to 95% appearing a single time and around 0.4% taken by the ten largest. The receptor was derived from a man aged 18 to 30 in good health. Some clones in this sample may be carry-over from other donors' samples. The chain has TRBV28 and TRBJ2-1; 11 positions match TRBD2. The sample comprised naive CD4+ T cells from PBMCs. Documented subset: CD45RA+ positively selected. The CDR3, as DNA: TGTGCCAGTCGTGCCCTCCCTAGCGGGAGGCGGTACGACCTATACAATGAGCAGTTCTTC. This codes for CASRALPSGRRYDLYNEQFF.